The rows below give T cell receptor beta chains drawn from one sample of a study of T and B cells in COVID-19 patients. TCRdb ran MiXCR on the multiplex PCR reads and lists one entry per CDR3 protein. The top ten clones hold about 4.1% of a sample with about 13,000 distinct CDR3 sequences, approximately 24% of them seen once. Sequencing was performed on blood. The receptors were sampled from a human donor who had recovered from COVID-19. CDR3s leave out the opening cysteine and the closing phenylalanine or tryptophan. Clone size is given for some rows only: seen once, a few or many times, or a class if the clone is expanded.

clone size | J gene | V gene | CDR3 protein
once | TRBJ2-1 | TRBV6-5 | VSSVVTGGQF
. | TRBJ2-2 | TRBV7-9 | ASRSTSGGAYTGELF
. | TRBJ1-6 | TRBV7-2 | ASSPRTGENSPLH
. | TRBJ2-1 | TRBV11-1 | ASRPSGPRGMNEQF
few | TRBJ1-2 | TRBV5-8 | ASRPGQQPGGYT
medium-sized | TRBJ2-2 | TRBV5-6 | ASSLWASGNSGELF
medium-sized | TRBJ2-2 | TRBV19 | ASSQHSFPGELF
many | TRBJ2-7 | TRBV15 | ATSTGGQGNPYEQY
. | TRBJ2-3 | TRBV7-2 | ASSLGRHLSTDTQY
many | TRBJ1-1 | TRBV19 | ASSNRQGRPGAF
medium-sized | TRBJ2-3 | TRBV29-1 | SVWSLTDTQY
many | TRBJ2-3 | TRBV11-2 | ASSLIRTSGNTDTQY
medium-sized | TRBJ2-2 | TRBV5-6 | ASSLGGENTGELF
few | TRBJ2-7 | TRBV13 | ASSLGSGYEQY
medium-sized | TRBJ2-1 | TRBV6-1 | ATIPGTGGGGF
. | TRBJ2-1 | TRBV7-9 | ASSLQGRDPEQF
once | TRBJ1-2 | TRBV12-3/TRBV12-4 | ASSSRTEGDGYT
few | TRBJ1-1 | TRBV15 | ATSRDRNTEAF
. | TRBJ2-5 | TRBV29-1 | SVAGGATQY
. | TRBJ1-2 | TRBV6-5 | ASSYTGAASGYT
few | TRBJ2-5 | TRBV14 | ASSDLEIAGGETQY
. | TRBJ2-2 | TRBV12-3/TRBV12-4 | ASIWGTQNTGELF